Given below is one T cell receptor beta chain in context. The antigen remains undetermined. TCRdb ran MiXCR on the RT-PCR reads and lists one entry per CDR3 protein. The sample has under 200,000 distinct CDR3 sequences, roughly a tenth seen once. This CDR3 is 20 amino acids long. The V segment lost 2 bases and the J segment 0 bases; nucleotides outside the gene matches: 14. Per the germline V gene, CDR1 is SGHVS and CDR2 is FQNEAQ. This entry belongs to a study of response to subunit inactivated influenza vaccine. Overall study results and limits: The authors put forward the suggestion that each seasonal influenza vaccination may bring in only a limited number of new T cells.

Sequenced material: non-naive T cells sorted from PBMCs, taken roughly 48 days after vaccination. This clonotype originated in a man between 45 and 60 years old who received an inactivated influenza vaccine. V usage is TRBV7-8 and J usage is TRBJ2-2; 8 bases fit TRBD2. The CDR3, as DNA: TGTGCCAGCAGCTTATTTTGGGCTCGCGGGGGGAATACGAACACCGGGGAGCTGTTTTTT. Translation gives CASSLFWARGGNTNTGELFF. Full variable domain (remainder filled in from reference TRBV7-8 and TRBJ2-2): GAGVSQSPRYKVAKRGQDVALRCDPISGHVSLFWYQQALGQGPEFLTYFQNEAQLDKSGLPSDRFFAERPEGSVSTLKIQRTQQEDSAVYLCASSLFWARGGNTNTGELFFGEGSRLTVL.